This T cell receptor beta chain was recorded in a study of T cell clones after liver transplantation. Study-level background: Timepoints were pre-transplant, pre-withdrawal, and after withdrawal was completed or failed.

About this clone itself: Its antigen is undetermined.

Sequencing was performed with immunoSEQ multiplex PCR; in TCRdb, only in-frame clones are kept and a portion is missing. The data show tens of thousands of clones, 86% seen once. General study results and limits: In two subjects, few donor cells limited the measurable donor-reactive repertoire. Conclusions were preliminary, with small, heterogeneous patient groups. Compared with third party-reactive sequences, donor-reactive ones declined more, independent of withdrawal success.

The sequencing here drew on CD8+ T cells from blood, taken 12 months after liver transplant. The receptor was derived from a human patient who received a liver transplant. These T cells may partly come from the graft donor.

CDR3 protein: CASSPADRIEQYF. Here the CDR3 DNA reads TGTGCCAGCAGCCCTGCGGACAGAATCGAGCAGTACTTC. The chain joins TRBV7-9 to TRBJ2-7; D perhaps matches TRBD1 (6 bases). With 5 bases removed from V and 6 bases from J, the gap between germline ends came to 14 bases. The CDR3 length is 13 residues. Germline CDR1 and CDR2: SEHNR and FQNEAQ (reference sequence).